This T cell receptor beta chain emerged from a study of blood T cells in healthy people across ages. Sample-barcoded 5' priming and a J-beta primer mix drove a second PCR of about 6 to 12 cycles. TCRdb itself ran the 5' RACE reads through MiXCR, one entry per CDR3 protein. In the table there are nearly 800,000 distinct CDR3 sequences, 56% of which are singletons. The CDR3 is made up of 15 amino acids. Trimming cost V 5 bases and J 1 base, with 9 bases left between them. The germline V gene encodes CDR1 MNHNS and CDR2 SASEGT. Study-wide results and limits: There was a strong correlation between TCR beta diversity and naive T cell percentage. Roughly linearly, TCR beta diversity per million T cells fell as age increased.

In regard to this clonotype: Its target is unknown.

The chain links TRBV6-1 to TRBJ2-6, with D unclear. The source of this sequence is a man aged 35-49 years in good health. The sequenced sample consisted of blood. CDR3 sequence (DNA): TGTGCCAGCAGTCCGCTTCGGTCTGGGGCCAACGTCCTGACTTTC. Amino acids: CASSPLRSGANVLTF.